Listed here are 31 T cell receptor beta chains from one sample, sequenced in a study of OX40 agonist ivuxolimab in advanced cancers. The assay was immunoSEQ multiplex PCR, and TCRdb's table has in-frame clones only and misses some. The sample carries roughly 73,000 clones, about 91% recorded once. Source: CD4+ or CD8+ T cells sorted from blood, taken in a trial of the OX40 agonist ivuxolimab. All receptors come from an adult with an advanced solid tumor such as melanoma, head and neck, liver or kidney cancer.

The V and J genes are TRBV6-1 and TRBJ2-1, with TRBD2 matching over 12 bases. Losses at the gene ends were 5 bases for V and 7 bases for J; bases not matched to a gene: 6. The CDR3 covers 15 residues. The germline V gene has CDR1 MNHNS and CDR2 SASEGT. CDR3 coding DNA: TGTGCCAGCAGTCCCGGGACTAGCGGGCCTAATGAGCAGTTCTTC. This encodes CASSPGTSGPNEQFF.

This chain connects TRBV28 to TRBJ2-7, with unresolved D. This CDR3 is 12 amino acids long. Looked up from germline, CDR1 is MDHEN and CDR2 is SYDVKM. V lost 10 bases to trimming and J lost 3 bases, with 13 bases between them. This CDR3 reads CATTGPFYEQYF. The CDR3 DNA reads TGTGCCACCACCGGTCCTTTCTACGAGCAGTACTTC.

This clone was observed once. The chain links TRBV5-1 to TRBJ2-1; 10 nucleotides agree with TRBD1. The trim removed 6 bases at V and 7 bases at J, leaving 7 bases unmatched. Germline lookup yields CDR1 SGHRS and CDR2 YFSETQ. The CDR3 runs 14 residues. CDR3 nucleotides: TGCGCCAGCAACCTCGACAGGGGGCAGAATGAGCAGTTCTTC. Encoded protein: CASNLDRGQNEQFF. Full variable domain (remainder filled in from reference TRBV5-1 and TRBJ2-1): KAGVTQTPRYLIKTRGQQVTLSCSPISGHRSVSWYQQTPGQGLQFLFEYFSETQRNKGNFPGRFSGRQFSNSRSEMNVSTLELGDSALYLCASNLDRGQNEQFFGPGTRLTVL.

This chain connects TRBV7-3 to TRBJ2-2, with D uncertain. V gave up 2 bases and J gave up 3 bases, with 7 bases separating them. This CDR3 region has 14 residues. CDR1 SGHTA and CDR2 FQGTGA come from the germline V gene. The CDR3 DNA reads as TGTGCCAGCAGCTTAGGGGTTGACACCGGGGAGCTGTTTTTT. Translating it yields CASSLGVDTGELFF.

V usage is TRBV19 and J usage is TRBJ2-1, with 9 bases that match TRBD2. CDR3 length: 17 residues. Trimming cost V 5 bases and J 4 bases; bases outside gene matches: 12. The germline gives CDR1 LNHDA, CDR2 SQIVND (reference sequence). The CDR3 coding sequence is TGTGCCAGTAGTGGCGGCCCTCTAGCGGGATCTTACAATGAGCAGTTCTTC. Protein product: CASSGGPLAGSYNEQFF.

The chain's CDR3 is CASSVDRGYEQYF. CDR3 DNA: TGTGCCAGCTCAGTGGACAGGGGCTACGAGCAGTACTTC. The chain combines TRBV18 with TRBJ2-7; 9 nucleotides agree with TRBD1. From germline, CDR1 is KGHSH and CDR2 LQKENI. The CDR3 length is 13 residues. The trim removed 5 bases at V and 3 bases at J, leaving 2 bases unmatched.

This sequence joins TRBV6-5 and TRBJ1-5; TRBD1 is a possible D gene (6 bases). The V end was cut by 5 bases, the J end by 0 bases, with 8 bases between. The germline V gene has CDR1 MNHEY and CDR2 SVGAGI. The CDR3 spans 14 residues. The CDR3 coding sequence is TGTGCCAGCAGTCAGGACAGTAGCAATCAGCCCCAGCATTTT. Protein sequence: CASSQDSSNQPQHF.

The chain is built from TRBV28 and TRBJ2-6, with D possibly TRBD1 on 6 matching bases. From germline, CDR1 is MDHEN and CDR2 SYDVKM. V shed 7 bases and J shed 0 bases, with 16 bases lying between them. There are 17 residues in the CDR3. Here the CDR3 reads CASTAPGQNSGANVLTF. The CDR3 nucleotides read TGTGCCAGCACCGCCCCTGGACAGAACTCTGGGGCCAACGTCCTGACTTTC.

This sequence joins TRBV7-9 and TRBJ2-2; D is possibly TRBD1 (7 bases). Germline V gene sequence: CDR1 SEHNR, CDR2 FQNEAQ (reference sequence). The ends were cut back, 2 bases at V and 0 bases at J, with 16 bases in the middle. CDR3 size: 18 residues. In nucleotides, the CDR3 is TGTGCCAGCAGCTTACAAGGGGGCGGGGTCGCGAACACCGGGGAGCTGTTTTTT. It specifies CASSLQGGGVANTGELFF.

The V and J genes are TRBV4-1 and TRBJ2-2, with 8 bases aligning to TRBD1. The ends lost 6 bases at V and 2 bases at J; junction bases unmatched: 5. The CDR3 runs 15 residues. CDR1 and CDR2 from the germline V gene are MGHRA and YSYEKL. This chain's CDR3 is CASRLGQVNTGELFF. DNA for the CDR3: TGCGCCAGCAGACTGGGACAGGTTAACACCGGGGAGCTGTTTTTT.

The chain links TRBV7-9 to TRBJ1-2; 9 positions match TRBD1. The germline gives CDR1 SEHNR, CDR2 FQNEAQ (reference sequence). The V gene end was trimmed by 1 base and the J gene end by 8 bases; junction bases not matched to a gene: 5. CDR3 length equals 14 residues. CDR3 nucleotide sequence: TGTGCCAGCAGCTTAGGGACAGGGGATAACGGCTACACCTTC. Encoded protein: CASSLGTGDNGYTF.

The genes are TRBV7-2 and TRBJ2-5; 7 nucleotides match TRBD1. The CDR3 runs 15 residues. V lost 3 bases to trimming and J lost 4 bases; unmatched junction nucleotides: 8. Germline lookup yields CDR1 SGHTA and CDR2 FQGNSA. CDR3 sequence: CASSFSGTALETQYF. The CDR3 coding sequence is TGTGCCAGCAGCTTTTCCGGGACAGCCTTAGAGACCCAGTACTTC.

The genes are TRBV28 and TRBJ1-5, with 8 bases that match TRBD1. The junction had 5 bases not matched to a gene; V was cut back by 6 bases and J by 7 bases. Per germline, CDR1 MDHEN and CDR2 SYDVKM. The CDR3 has 13 residues. Here the CDR3 reads CASSWTGPQPQHF. Here the CDR3 DNA reads TGTGCCAGCAGCTGGACAGGGCCCCAGCCCCAGCATTTT.

This clone was counted a few times. This rearrangement joins TRBV5-1 to TRBJ1-5; D is undetermined. The CDR3 consists of 13 residues. Germline V CDR1 and CDR2: SGHRS, YFSETQ. V was trimmed by 4 bases and J by 8 bases, leaving 13 bases between them. For the CDR3, the DNA is TGCGCCAGCAGCCCCCGACCGGCGGAGCCCCAGCATTTT. Translated: CASSPRPAEPQHF.

The chain uses TRBV5-1 and TRBJ2-1; TRBD2 agrees at 10 bases. The germline gives CDR1 SGHRS, CDR2 YFSETQ. Trimming took 4 bases from V and 3 from J; bases not matched to a gene: 4. The CDR3 has 15 amino acids. CDR3 coding DNA: TGCGCCAGCAGCCGGACTAGCGGAAACTACAATGAGCAGTTCTTC. Encoded protein: CASSRTSGNYNEQFF.

The genes are TRBV10-1 and TRBJ1-3; D might be TRBD1 (6 bases). The ends were cut back, 8 bases at V and 0 bases at J, with 11 bases in the middle. The CDR3 totals 14 residues. CDR1 is WNHNN and CDR2 is SYGVQD in the germline V gene (reference sequence). This CDR3 reads CASAGASSGNTIYF. CDR3 nucleotide sequence: TGCGCCAGCGCGGGGGCCAGCTCTGGAAACACCATATATTTT.

The CDR3 is CASSFLPTSGGTDTQYF. The CDR3 DNA follows: TGTGCCAGCAGCTTTCTCCCGACTAGCGGGGGTACAGATACGCAGTATTTT. The chain has TRBV7-9 and TRBJ2-3; 12 bases map to TRBD2. Germline CDR1 is SEHNR and CDR2 is FQNEAQ (reference sequence). V trimming: 3 bases; J trimming: 3 bases; junction bases outside the gene matches: 7. The CDR3 length is 17 residues.

The chain uses TRBV7-9 and TRBJ2-3; weak D call: TRBD1 (6 bases). Germline values: CDR1 SEHNR, CDR2 FQNEAQ (reference sequence). This CDR3 contains 15 residues. With 5 bases removed from V and 0 bases from J, the gap between germline ends came to 12 bases. The CDR3 here is CASSQGTTSTDTQYF. DNA for the CDR3: TGTGCCAGCAGCCAGGGGACAACTAGCACAGATACGCAGTATTTT. The full variable domain, completed using reference TRBV7-9 and TRBJ2-3, is DTGVSQNPRHKITKRGQNVTFRCDPISEHNRLYWYRQTLGQGPEFLTYFQNEAQLEKSRLLSDRFSAERPKGSFSTLEIQRTEQGDSAMYLCASSQGTTSTDTQYFGPGTRLTVL.

The chain links TRBV7-9 to TRBJ1-5; TRBD1 might be the D (6 bases). This CDR3 contains 14 residues. Trimming removed 5 bases at V and 2 bases at J, with 10 bases between. The germline V gene has CDR1 SEHNR and CDR2 FQNEAQ (reference sequence). This CDR3 reads CASSPKGGNQPQHF. In DNA, the CDR3 is TGTGCCAGCAGCCCGAAGGGGGGCAATCAGCCCCAGCATTTT. Filled out from reference TRBV7-9 and TRBJ1-5, the complete variable domain reads DTGVSQNPRHKITKRGQNVTFRCDPISEHNRLYWYRQTLGQGPEFLTYFQNEAQLEKSRLLSDRFSAERPKGSFSTLEIQRTEQGDSAMYLCASSPKGGNQPQHFGDGTRLSIL.

This chain joins TRBV19 and TRBJ2-7, with a weak D call TRBD1 (6 bases). Trimming pared 8 bases from V and 0 bases from J, leaving 11 bases between. Germline-derived CDR1 and CDR2 are LNHDA and SQIVND (reference sequence). CDR3 length: 13 residues. CDR3 region: CASATGYSYEQYF. The CDR3 DNA reads as TGTGCCAGTGCGACAGGCTACTCCTACGAGCAGTACTTC.

The V gene is TRBV2, the J gene TRBJ2-1; D gene uncertain. CDR3 length equals 11 residues. V was cut by 4 bases and J by 8 bases, with 6 bases left in between. Looked up from germline, CDR1 is SNHLY and CDR2 is FYNNEI. CDR3 sequence: CASSVVYEQFF. In nucleotides, the CDR3 is TGTGCCAGCAGTGTCGTTTATGAGCAGTTCTTC.

The V call is TRBV18, the J call TRBJ2-7; no definite D call. Germline V gene lookup returns CDR1 KGHSH and CDR2 LQKENI. The CDR3 runs 14 residues. The ends were cut back, 4 bases at V and 6 bases at J, with 16 bases in the middle. The CDR3 protein is CASSRSSLQVEQYF. The CDR3 DNA is TGTGCCAGCTCACGATCCTCCTTGCAGGTCGAGCAGTACTTC.

The V and J genes are TRBV5-4 and TRBJ2-5, with 8 bases fitting TRBD2. Germline trimming cut 2 bases from V and 10 bases from J; bases unmatched to any gene: 13. The germline V gene has CDR1 SGHNT and CDR2 YYREEE (reference sequence). This CDR3 is 15 amino acids long. The CDR3 protein is CASSLAGESRGDQYF. CDR3 nucleotides: TGTGCCAGCAGCTTAGCGGGGGAATCCAGGGGTGACCAGTACTTC.

The chain recombines TRBV7-9 with TRBJ2-1; TRBD2 matches 11 bases. Germline assignment: CDR1 SEHNR and CDR2 FQNEAQ (reference sequence). This CDR3 comprises 15 residues. The junction had 5 bases not matched to a gene; V was cut back by 5 bases and J by 5 bases. The CDR3 loop is CASSSRLAGHNEQFF. The CDR3 nucleotides are TGTGCCAGCAGCAGCCGACTAGCGGGGCACAATGAGCAGTTCTTC. The full variable domain, its missing parts supplied by reference TRBV7-9 and TRBJ2-1, is DTGVSQNPRHKITKRGQNVTFRCDPISEHNRLYWYRQTLGQGPEFLTYFQNEAQLEKSRLLSDRFSAERPKGSFSTLEIQRTEQGDSAMYLCASSSRLAGHNEQFFGPGTRLTVL.

The chain carries TRBV5-5 and TRBJ2-7; tentatively, D is TRBD1 (6 bases). V dropped 2 bases and J dropped 1 base, with 7 bases sitting between them. The CDR3 runs to 13 residues. Per germline, CDR1 SGHKS and CDR2 YYEKEE (reference sequence). CDR3 amino acids: CASSLQGSYEQYF. The CDR3 coding sequence is TGTGCCAGCAGCTTACAGGGATCCTACGAGCAGTACTTC.

V and J are TRBV30 and TRBJ1-2; tentatively, D is TRBD1 (5 bases). The length of the CDR3 is 14 residues. CDR1 and CDR2 (germline): GTSNPN, SVGIG (reference sequence). The V and J ends lost 0 bases and 2 bases respectively, with 10 bases between them. The chain's CDR3 is CAWSVRGTNYGYTF. The CDR3 DNA reads as TGTGCCTGGAGTGTTAGGGGCACAAACTATGGCTACACCTTC.

This clone came up a few times. This sequence joins TRBV28 and TRBJ1-5; D remains unclear. Deletions cut 5 bases from V and 6 bases from J, with 8 bases between. This CDR3 has 12 amino acids. From germline, CDR1 is MDHEN and CDR2 SYDVKM. The CDR3 DNA follows: TGTGCCAGCAGTGTAGACATTCAGCCCCAGCATTTT. The encoded protein is CASSVDIQPQHF.

The chain recombines TRBV30 with TRBJ2-7, with D perhaps TRBD1 or TRBD2 (5 bases each). CDR3 length equals 13 residues. V lost 5 bases and J 3 bases, leaving 14 bases between the germline ends. Germline V gene lookup returns CDR1 GTSNPN and CDR2 SVGIG (reference sequence). CDR3 nucleotides: TGTGCCTGGTCCCGGGACGGAATCTACGAGCAGTACTTC. Amino acids: CAWSRDGIYEQYF.

The J gene is TRBJ2-7, the V gene TRBV19; possible D gene TRBD1, 5 bases. This CDR3 comprises 15 residues. V was cut by 5 bases and J by 5 bases, with 19 bases left in between. CDR1 is LNHDA and CDR2 is SQIVND in the germline V gene (reference sequence). This chain's CDR3 is CASSRQGAGLHEQYF. For the CDR3, the DNA is TGTGCCAGTAGTCGCCAAGGGGCAGGGCTGCACGAGCAGTACTTC.

The V and J genes are TRBV19 and TRBJ1-3, with 7 nucleotides matching TRBD1. Germline V CDR1 and CDR2: LNHDA, SQIVND (reference sequence). The V and J ends lost 3 bases and 3 bases, in that order; junction bases with no gene match: 11. This CDR3 contains 17 residues. The CDR3 sequence is CASSMRRDSLNGNTIYF. In nucleotides, the CDR3 is TGTGCCAGTAGTATGAGGCGGGACAGCCTAAATGGAAACACCATATATTTT.

The J gene is TRBJ2-1, the V gene TRBV19, with 9 bases lining up with TRBD2. V trimming: 4 bases; J trimming: 7 bases; junction bases outside the gene matches: 14. The CDR3 extends over 17 amino acids. Germline V gives CDR1 LNHDA, CDR2 SQIVND (reference sequence). The CDR3 protein is CASSSYQGREGRNEQFF. CDR3 in DNA: TGTGCCAGTAGTAGCTACCAGGGGCGGGAGGGCCGGAATGAGCAGTTCTTC. The full variable domain, with the rest looked up from reference TRBV19 and TRBJ2-1, is DGGITQSPKYLFRKEGQNVTLSCEQNLNHDAMYWYRQDPGQGLRLIYYSQIVNDFQKGDIAEGYSVSREKKESFPLTVTSAQKNPTAFYLCASSSYQGREGRNEQFFGPGTRLTVL.